Sequencing of this TCR beta chain was carried out in a study of blood T cell repertoires in COVID-19. The repertoire was sequenced with immunoSEQ multiplex PCR; TCRdb's copy has only in-frame clones and lacks some. The data show 55,000 to 75,000 clones, 80% seen once. The CDR3 is 14 residues long. In germline, CDR1 is WNHNN, CDR2 SYGVQD (reference sequence). Trimming cost V 2 bases and J 10 bases; bases outside gene matches: 10. This receptor was identified in a man aged 70 or older who had recovered from COVID-19. The specimen sequenced was peripheral blood. This chain connects TRBV10-1 to TRBJ1-1; 7 nucleotides agree with TRBD1. The CDR3 DNA reads TGCGCCAGCAGTGAGCCCCGACAGGGATCTAGAGCTTTCTTT. This encodes CASSEPRQGSRAFF.